This T cell receptor (beta chain) was observed in a study of T cells in Graves' hyperthyroidism and ophthalmopathy. Researchers amplified the TCR beta CDR3 regions from RNA transcripts. RT-PCR in the first round (using the HTBI primer set) targeted the TCR CDR3. Via MiXCR, TCRdb re-called the multiplex PCR reads, giving one row per CDR3 protein. Of some 800,000 distinct CDR3 sequences detected, 38% appear once; the ten largest clones hold 7.5% to 9.5%. Trimming stripped 5 bases from V and 6 bases from J, with 14 bases between. This CDR3 comprises 13 residues. CDR1 and CDR2 (germline): SGHDN, FVKESK. Aged 18 to 65, the patients had hyperthyroidism that was newly diagnosed and had lasted under 2 months. Diagnosing involved the use of clinical symptoms, serum thyroxine and TRAb, thyroid ultrasound and orbital computed tomography. A roughly 9.3 ml volume of fresh peripheral blood provided the PBMCs.

Specimen: blood. The gene calls are TRBV14 and TRBJ2-7, with TRBD1 as a possible D gene (5 bases). The sequence was obtained from a man aged 18 to 30 with Graves' hyperthyroidism. In DNA form, the CDR3 reads TGTGCCAGCAGCTATACAGGTTTGAGCGAGCAGTACTTC. Translated, it gives CASSYTGLSEQYF.